One sample yielded the 15 T cell receptor beta chains listed below, sequenced in a study of T-cell memory formation after mild COVID-19. TCRdb passed the 5' RACE reads through MiXCR, listing each CDR3 protein once. This sample yields roughly 130,000 distinct CDR3 sequences, of which 5% to 6.5% are seen a single time; 2% to 2.5% belongs to the top ten. Material for sequencing was PBMCs or a T cell subset sorted from them (not recorded which). These receptors all stem from an adult woman who had mild COVID-19 (a few samples of this study predate the infection). Cell type and time point are not known.

This clonotype was observed at least ten times. The V and J genes are TRBV11-2 and TRBJ2-1; D gene ambiguous. The CDR3 extends over 16 amino acids. The germline CDR1 and CDR2 sequences are SGHAT and FQNNGV. With 4 bases removed from V and 0 bases from J, the gap between germline ends came to 13 bases. The DNA for the CDR3 is TGTGCCAGCAGCTCCGAGGCCGATAGCTCCTACAATGAGCAGTTCTTC. Encoded protein: CASSSEADSSYNEQFF.

This clonotype was seen only a few times. The genes are TRBV15 and TRBJ1-4, with D possibly matching TRBD1 (6 bases). The CDR3 runs 18 residues. Deletions cut 0 bases from V and 6 bases from J, with 20 bases between. Germline values: CDR1 LNHNV, CDR2 YYDKDF (reference sequence). The CDR3 coding sequence is TGTGCCACCAGCAGAGACCGCAGGTCAGGGGACTACGATGAAAAACTGTTTTTT. Protein: CATSRDRRSGDYDEKLFF.

The rearrangement links TRBV5-1 to TRBJ1-1; D remains ambiguous. Trimming took off 4 bases at V and 3 bases at J, with 7 bases between the two ends. Germline V gene data show CDR1 as SGHRS and CDR2 as YFSETQ. The CDR3 length is 12 residues. The CDR3 DNA reads as TGCGCCAGCAGCGCCACCCACACTGAAGCTTTCTTT. It translates to CASSATHTEAFF.

This clonotype was seen many times. The chain uses TRBV7-2 and TRBJ2-3; no clear D. The CDR3 covers 15 residues. The ends were cut back, 1 base at V and 4 bases at J, with 12 bases in the middle. Looked up from germline, CDR1 is SGHTA and CDR2 is FQGNSA. The CDR3 nucleotides are TGTGCCAGCAGCTTAGACGCTAGACGGTCAGATACGCAGTATTTT. Translating it yields CASSLDARRSDTQYF.

This clonotype appeared many times. The rearrangement uses TRBV12-3 or TRBV12-4 and TRBJ2-1; the D call may be TRBD1 or TRBD2 (5 bases each). The ends were cut back, 7 bases at V and 4 bases at J, with 17 bases in the middle. The CDR3 extends over 15 amino acids. The CDR3 DNA reads as TGTGCCAGCACTGCGAACGGGACCCTATACAATGAGCAGTTCTTC. This encodes CASTANGTLYNEQFF.

This clonotype was observed many times. The V call is TRBV29-1, the J call TRBJ2-3; 9 bases are a match to TRBD2. This CDR3 has 16 amino acids. Per germline, CDR1 SQVTM and CDR2 ANQGSEA. The ends lost 3 bases at V and 6 bases at J; junction bases unmatched: 13. In DNA, the CDR3 is TGCAGCGTTGACGGCTTGCTAGCGGGGCGTCTGGATACGCAGTATTTT. Protein product: CSVDGLLAGRLDTQYF.

This sequence joins TRBV7-8 and TRBJ1-3, with TRBD1 as a possible D gene (5 bases). The CDR3 spans 17 residues. In germline, CDR1 is SGHVS, CDR2 FQNEAQ. The V gene lost 3 bases and the J gene lost 6 bases, with 21 bases spanning the gap. CDR3 sequence reads: CASSLTPRAGLANTIYF. CDR3 in DNA: TGTGCCAGCAGCTTGACCCCGAGGGCAGGGTTGGCAAACACCATATATTTT.

This clonotype was counted only a few times. Here the CDR3 DNA reads TGTGCCAGCAGCCAAGAGAAGGGCGGCTCTGGAAACACCATATATTTT. Protein sequence: CASSQEKGGSGNTIYF. The V call is TRBV4-2, the J call TRBJ1-3; D ambiguous. V lost 0 bases to trimming and J lost 0 bases, with 9 bases between them. The V gene's germline CDR1 is LGHNA and CDR2 YNFKEQ. CDR3 size: 16 residues.

Within the sample, this clonotype is medium-sized. The chain is built from TRBV20-1 and TRBJ2-2, with D perhaps assigned TRBD1 or TRBD2 (7 bases each). Germline lookup yields CDR1 DFQATT and CDR2 SNEGSKA (reference sequence). Trimming removed 3 bases at V and 4 bases at J, with 15 bases between. This CDR3 comprises 15 residues. This CDR3 is CSARREGATTGELFF. In DNA form, the CDR3 reads TGCAGTGCTAGGAGGGAGGGGGCGACCACCGGGGAGCTGTTTTTT.

The V gene is TRBV6-1, the J gene TRBJ2-5; D call uncertain. V was trimmed by 1 base and J by 0 bases, leaving 6 bases between them. Germline-derived CDR1 and CDR2 are MNHNS and SASEGT. The CDR3 runs 14 residues. CDR3 nucleotide sequence: TGTGCCAGCAGTGAAGGATTGTACCAAGAGACCCAGTACTTC. Residues: CASSEGLYQETQYF.

The chain joins TRBV5-1 to TRBJ2-5; D remains unclear. Per germline, CDR1 SGHRS and CDR2 YFSETQ. Trimming stripped 6 bases from V and 7 bases from J, with 10 bases between. The CDR3 extends over 11 amino acids. In nucleotides, the CDR3 is TGCGCCAGCACTGGGGAAGTGACCCAGTACTTC. Translating it yields CASTGEVTQYF.

The V gene is TRBV18, the J gene TRBJ2-3; 8 nucleotides agree with TRBD1. Germline CDR1 reads KGHSH; CDR2 reads LQKENI. The trim removed 3 bases at V and 6 bases at J, leaving 5 bases unmatched. CDR3 length: 14 amino acids. CDR3 sequence: CASSPLGQADTQYF. In DNA form, the CDR3 reads TGTGCCAGCTCACCTTTGGGACAGGCGGATACGCAGTATTTT.

This clonotype was seen ten or more times. The J gene is TRBJ2-1, the V gene TRBV5-6; D gene unclear. There are 15 residues in the CDR3. Deletions cut 2 bases from V and 3 bases from J, with 12 bases between. CDR1 is SGHDT and CDR2 is YYEEEE in the germline V gene. CDR3 amino acids: CASSFLQSGYNEQFF. CDR3 bases: TGTGCCAGCAGCTTTCTACAGTCCGGCTACAATGAGCAGTTCTTC.

This clonotype occurred a few times. V gene TRBV11-3 combines with J gene TRBJ1-5; TRBD1 aligns across 8 bases. The V gene end was trimmed by 3 bases and the J gene end by 6 bases; junction bases not matched to a gene: 13. CDR1 and CDR2 (germline): SGHNT, YENEEA. The CDR3 has 17 amino acids. In DNA form, the CDR3 reads TGTGCCAGCAGCTTGGGGACAGGCCCACCGTTTAGTCAGCCCCAGCATTTT. Residues: CASSLGTGPPFSQPQHF.

There are a few counts of this clonotype. The rearrangement links TRBV5-1 to TRBJ2-3; 7 bases fit TRBD1. Trimming took 0 bases from V and 2 from J; bases not matched to a gene: 3. The CDR3 consists of 15 residues. Germline V CDR1 and CDR2: SGHRS, YFSETQ. The CDR3 sequence: CASSLGDRDTDTQYF. DNA for the CDR3: TGCGCCAGCAGCTTGGGGGACAGAGACACAGATACGCAGTATTTT.